In this sample, the clone carrying this T cell receptor beta chain turned up once. The Seattle site enrolled patients during active infection and followed them longitudinally. The record originates from a study of blood T cell repertoires in COVID-19. Assay used: immunoSEQ multiplex PCR; TCRdb lists only in-frame clones, some missing. This sample yields under 200,000 clones, of which around 86% are seen a single time; around 0.5% belongs to the top ten. This CDR3 has 14 residues. V lost 1 base and J 1 base, leaving 11 bases between the germline ends. Germline CDR1 is SQVTM and CDR2 is ANQGSEA. This sequence originates from a man in his sixties with COVID-19, enrolled during active disease. V is TRBV29-1 and J is TRBJ2-7; the D gene is possibly TRBD1 (5 bases). Material for sequencing was peripheral blood. The CDR3 nucleotides read TGCAGCGTTGAAGGGCAGGGTAAATCCTACGAGCAGTACTTC. It yields the protein CSVEGQGKSYEQYF.